This is a list of T cell receptor beta chains from one sample in a study of response to subunit inactivated influenza vaccine. TCRdb re-called the RT-PCR reads with MiXCR, one entry per CDR3 protein. The repertoire consists of roughly 760,000 distinct CDR3 sequences, with 21% occurring once and the leading ten covering roughly a tenth. The source was PBMCs from blood, collected 5 to 6 days after vaccination. These TCRs come from a man in his fifties or sixties who received an inactivated influenza vaccine. Each CDR3 is given with its conserved first and last residue. A D gene is named only where the DNA matches it firmly. Some rows mark clone size as missing; the rest say once, few, many or name a class of expanded clone.

j_call	d_call	clone_size	v_call	cdr3_nt	cdr3_aa
TRBJ2-3	.	.	TRBV4-3	TGCGCCAGCAGCCAAGATAGCATTGTCGATACGCAGTATTTT	CASSQDSIVDTQYF
TRBJ2-7	.	few	TRBV7-9	TGTGCCAGCAGCTACTCAGGGGCACCCGCCTACGAGCAGTACTTC	CASSYSGAPAYEQYF
TRBJ2-2	.	few	TRBV12-5	TGTGCTAGTGGTTTCGCTCGGGACGGGCACACCGGGGAGCTGTTTTTT	CASGFARDGHTGELFF
TRBJ2-7	TRBD2	many	TRBV11-2	TGTGCCAGCAGCGGAGGGACTAGCGGGCCCTACGAGCAGTACTTC	CASSGGTSGPYEQYF
TRBJ2-2	.	few	TRBV18	TGTGCCAGCTCACCAACTAACGTGGACACCGGGGAGCTGTTTTTT	CASSPTNVDTGELFF
TRBJ2-1	TRBD1	.	TRBV10-2	TGCGCCAGCAGGGACAGGGGGCAGCATGAGCAGTTCTTC	CASRDRGQHEQFF
TRBJ1-2	TRBD1	.	TRBV12-3/TRBV12-4	TGTGCCAGCAGTCCAGGACAGGCCGCCCTTGGCTACACCTTC	CASSPGQAALGYTF
TRBJ2-2	.	.	TRBV7-3	TGTGCCAGCAGCCCCCAAGGGCGGCAGAGTTCCGGGGAGCTGTTTTTT	CASSPQGRQSSGELFF
TRBJ2-5	TRBD2	few	TRBV9	TGTGCCAGCAGCGTCGGAATAGCGGGGGAGACCCAGTACTTC	CASSVGIAGETQYF
TRBJ2-3	TRBD2	many	TRBV29-1	TGCAGCGTCGTCGGGACTAGCGGGGATACGCAGTATTTT	CSVVGTSGDTQYF
TRBJ2-1	TRBD1	.	TRBV5-1	TGCGCCAGCAGCTTGGTTTTGCGGACAGGGGGCAGAGAGCAGTTCTTC	CASSLVLRTGGREQFF
TRBJ2-1	.	few	TRBV5-1	TGCGCCAGCAGCTTGTCAGAACCTTACAATGAGCAGTTCTTC	CASSLSEPYNEQFF
TRBJ1-2	TRBD1	.	TRBV10-3	TGTGCCATCAGTGAGGGTCCCGGGACAGGCACCCCTACCCAGAACTATGGCTACACCTTC	CAISEGPGTGTPTQNYGYTF
TRBJ2-1	.	.	TRBV20-1	TGCAGTGCTAGAGATCGGCCTCCGGGTGGGCAGTTCTTC	CSARDRPPGGQFF
TRBJ1-4	.	.	TRBV6-5	TGTGCCAGCAGTACTGGACACCGTGAAAAACTGTTTTTT	CASSTGHREKLFF
TRBJ2-2	.	few	TRBV12-3/TRBV12-4	TGTGCCAGCAACAAGGAGTACGCGAACACCGGGGAGCTGTTTTTT	CASNKEYANTGELFF